This T cell receptor beta chain is from a study of T cells after yellow fever vaccination. The wider study: Researchers used SMART-Seq v4 Ultra Low Input to prepare fractions that had low cell numbers.

Trimming stripped 3 bases from V and 1 base from J, with 9 bases between. The CDR3 sequence is 14 residues long. Germline V gene data show CDR1 as SGHAT and CDR2 as FQNNGV. TCRdb used MiXCR to reprocess the 5' RACE reads, holding one entry per CDR3 protein. The data hold 450,000 to 550,000 distinct CDR3 sequences, with roughly 22% observed a single time. This sequence joins TRBV11-2 and TRBJ1-1; D possibly corresponds to TRBD1 (5 bases). Sequenced here: PBMCs, sampled roughly 20 days after the first yellow fever vaccination. The sequence was obtained from a man aged 18 to 30 who received the YFV17D yellow fever vaccine. The CDR3 here is CASSLGLANTEAFF. The CDR3 DNA is TGTGCCAGCAGCTTGGGACTGGCGAACACTGAAGCTTTCTTT. Together with reference TRBV11-2 and TRBJ1-1, the CDR3 gives the full variable domain: EAGVAQSPRYKIIEKRQSVAFWCNPISGHATLYWYQQILGQGPKLLIQFQNNGVVDDSQLPKDRFSAERLKGVDSTLKIQPAKLEDSAVYLCASSLGLANTEAFFGQGTRLTVV.